This T cell receptor beta chain emerged from a study of cytomegalovirus exposure and HLA in healthy donors. The ends lost 4 bases at V and 5 bases at J; junction bases unmatched: 11. CDR3 length: 15 amino acids. CDR1 and CDR2 from the germline V gene are MGHDK and SYGVNS. A multiplex PCR was run with 60 Vbeta primers and 13 Jbeta primers. The method was immunoSEQ multiplex PCR; TCRdb's version includes in-frame clones alone and lacks a portion of them. Here the sample spans 150,000 or so clones, approximately 71% being singletons. The TCR was taken from a girl aged 10 to 17 in good health and CMV-seronegative. The chain employs TRBV25-1 and TRBJ2-7; TRBD1 aligns across 7 bases. Sequencing used PBMCs. CDR3 protein: CASSAMDRSPDEQYF. The CDR3 DNA is TGTGCCAGCAGTGCCATGGACAGGTCCCCTGACGAGCAGTACTTC.